Following are 8 T cell receptor beta chains from one sample sequenced in a study of human thymus T cells. Resections obtained during corrective heart surgery supplied the thymus tissue. The protocol was immunoSEQ multiplex PCR, while the TCRdb copy is restricted to in-frame clones and leaves out a portion. Of around 130,000 clones listed, around 94% are singletons. The specimen was thymus tissue. Source of these receptors: a boy younger than two with a congenital heart defect but otherwise immunologically healthy.

The J gene is TRBJ2-5, the V gene TRBV7-2; D possibly matches TRBD1 or TRBD2 (5 bases each). The germline V and J ends were trimmed by 1 base and 6 bases, with 24 bases remaining between them. The germline CDR1 and CDR2 sequences are SGHTA and FQGNSA. The CDR3 contains 18 residues. As DNA, the CDR3 is TGTGCCAGCAGCTTAGATTGGCCGGGACCCCGTGTGCAGCAGACCCAGTACTTC. Translation gives CASSLDWPGPRVQQTQYF.

The rearrangement uses TRBV5-1 and TRBJ2-5, with 9 bases aligning to TRBD1. The CDR3 totals 17 residues. V lost 7 bases to trimming and J lost 4 bases; unmatched junction nucleotides: 17. Germline CDR1 is SGHRS and CDR2 is YFSETQ. CDR3 amino acids: CASGQDEPGQGRETQYF. The CDR3 DNA follows: TGCGCCAGCGGCCAAGACGAACCGGGACAGGGTCGAGAGACCCAGTACTTC.

DNA for the CDR3: TGTGCCAGCAGCTTGGCGTGGGACGGTTTCTATGGCTACACCTTC. The encoded protein is CASSLAWDGFYGYTF. The chain couples TRBV7-9 to TRBJ1-2, with a possible D match to TRBD1 (5 bases). The CDR3 has 15 amino acids. Trimming stripped 3 bases from V and 4 bases from J, with 15 bases between. The V gene's germline CDR1 is SEHNR and CDR2 FQNEAQ (reference sequence).

In this sample, this clone turned up once. V gene TRBV19 combines with J gene TRBJ2-2; maybe TRBD1 (6 bases). CDR3 length: 16 amino acids. CDR1 LNHDA and CDR2 SQIVND come from the germline V gene (reference sequence). Trimming left V 1 base short and J 7 bases short, with 16 bases between. The CDR3: CASSIVRQEIGGELFF. CDR3 DNA sequence: TGTGCCAGTAGTATAGTCCGACAGGAAATCGGCGGGGAGCTGTTTTTT.

The chain is built from TRBV4-2 and TRBJ2-1; 7 bases are a match to TRBD1. The CDR3 has 18 residues. Germline-derived CDR1 and CDR2 are LGHNA and YNFKEQ. V shed 1 base, J shed 0 bases, and the junction held 9 bases outside the gene matches. This CDR3 is CASSQARSTGASYNEQFF. The CDR3 DNA is TGTGCCAGCAGCCAAGCCCGCAGTACAGGGGCCTCCTACAATGAGCAGTTCTTC.

The chain combines TRBV4-3 with TRBJ2-2; D is tentatively TRBD1 or TRBD2 (7 bases each). This CDR3 contains 18 residues. V lost 0 bases and J 6 bases, leaving 20 bases between the germline ends. Germline CDR1 and CDR2: LGHNA and YSLEER. In DNA form, the CDR3 reads TGCGCCAGCAGCCAAGAACCCCACCGACAGGGAGGGCCCGGGGAGCTGTTTTTT. This translates into CASSQEPHRQGGPGELFF.

The V and J genes are TRBV4-3 and TRBJ1-4; TRBD1 is a possible D gene (6 bases). Germline V gene lookup returns CDR1 LGHNA and CDR2 YSLEER. This CDR3 has 16 amino acids. V lost 0 bases and J 8 bases, leaving 16 bases between the germline ends. This CDR3 is CASSQDVHRVKEKLFF. The CDR3, as DNA: TGCGCCAGCAGCCAAGATGTCCACAGGGTGAAGGAAAAACTGTTTTTT.

The chain is built from TRBV7-3 and TRBJ2-5; 8 bases agree with TRBD2. Germline V gives CDR1 SGHTA, CDR2 FQGTGA. This CDR3 comprises 19 residues. J gave up 5 bases and V 5 bases, and 22 bases lay outside the gene matches. The CDR3: CASSPTPWRGVDPRETQYF. CDR3 nucleotides: TGTGCCAGCAGCCCGACTCCGTGGCGGGGGGTAGACCCTCGGGAGACCCAGTACTTC.